This TCR beta chain comes out of a study of lymphopenia after photon versus proton radiotherapy. Overall study results and limits: Under photons, naive T cells and diversity fell while effector/memory populations rose. Post-nadir TCR diversity decline inversely tracked overall survival among those who died. Oligoclonal CD8+ Temra expansion after nadir drove photon patients' diversity drop. Survival link was tested only in deceased patients; proton benefit remains a possibility.

Note on this clone: Antigen unknown.

Measured with immunoSEQ multiplex PCR; TCRdb has only the in-frame clones, and not every one. In the table there are 10,000 to 15,000 clones, approximately 88% of which are singletons. This TCR came from a man aged 55-75 years with pancreatic cancer. Source: peripheral blood, taken from a patient treated with proton-based radiotherapy.

The CDR3 protein is CASSPDRVQETQYF. The CDR3 coding sequence is TGTGCCAGCTCACCGGACAGGGTACAAGAGACCCAGTACTTC. The rearrangement uses TRBV18 and TRBJ2-5; TRBD1 agrees at 8 bases. The trim removed 3 bases at V and 2 bases at J, leaving 2 bases unmatched. This CDR3 has 14 amino acids. In germline, CDR1 is KGHSH, CDR2 LQKENI.